These 13 T cell receptor beta chains came from one sample sequenced in a study of a mutant IDH1 vaccine in newly diagnosed glioma. TCRdb's table, derived via immunoSEQ multiplex PCR, lists solely in-frame clones and lacks some. In the table there are 40,000 to 50,000 clones, roughly nine tenths of which are singletons. Antigens for these TCRs are unknown. Stated time point: week 35, safety follow-up. In every dose of vaccine, 300 ug of mutant IDH1 20-mer peptide was given alongside topical imiquimod. This sample comprised PBMCs, obtained from a glioma patient whose treatment included an IDH1 peptide vaccine. Receptors originate from a middle-aged man with glioma.

This chain uses TRBV19 with TRBJ1-1; D is ambiguous. Trimming stripped 10 bases from V and 1 base from J, with 13 bases between. Germline CDR1 reads LNHDA; CDR2 reads SQIVND (reference sequence). The length of the CDR3 is 13 residues. The CDR3 nucleotides are TGTGCCACACCGGGCCCCCGGAACACTGAAGCTTTCTTT. Encoded protein: CATPGPRNTEAFF.

This chain links TRBV9 with TRBJ2-1; possible D gene TRBD2, 5 bases. Looked up from germline, CDR1 is SGDLS and CDR2 is YYNGEE. V was clipped by 7 bases and J by 0 bases, with 14 bases between them. This CDR3 region has 15 residues. CDR3 amino acids: CASREEGSSYNEQFF. CDR3 sequence (DNA): TGTGCCAGCCGGGAAGAGGGCAGCTCCTACAATGAGCAGTTCTTC.

The chain joins TRBV28 to TRBJ1-2; D is possibly TRBD1 (5 bases). CDR3 length equals 15 residues. Germline CDR1 is MDHEN and CDR2 is SYDVKM. Trimming left V 7 bases short and J 7 bases short, with 22 bases between. The CDR3 is CASILDGTPNGGYTF. As DNA, the CDR3 is TGTGCCAGCATCTTAGATGGGACCCCTAACGGTGGCTACACCTTC.

J is TRBJ2-7 and V is TRBV2; the D call may be TRBD1 or TRBD2 (5 bases each). This CDR3 has 12 amino acids. Germline V gene lookup returns CDR1 SNHLY and CDR2 FYNNEI. The V and J ends lost 6 bases and 7 bases respectively, with 13 bases between them. The CDR3 is CASRQGPGEQYF. The CDR3 DNA is TGTGCCAGCAGGCAGGGACCAGGGGAGCAGTACTTC.

This chain joins TRBV4-2 and TRBJ1-4, with 7 bases aligning to TRBD1. The CDR3 extends over 17 amino acids. Trimming at V came to 1 base and at J to 4 bases, leaving 9 bases not matched to a gene. CDR1 is LGHNA, CDR2 YNFKEQ, per germline. CDR3 sequence: CASSQALGQVFNEKLFF. The CDR3 nucleotides read TGTGCCAGCAGCCAAGCCTTAGGACAGGTCTTTAATGAAAAACTGTTTTTT.

Here the CDR3 reads CSVERGYNEQFF. The CDR3 coding sequence is TGCAGCGTTGAGAGGGGTTACAATGAGCAGTTCTTC. V usage is TRBV29-1 and J usage is TRBJ2-1; tentatively, D is TRBD1 or TRBD2 (5 bases each). Deletions cut 3 bases from V and 4 bases from J, with 7 bases between. This CDR3 is built from 12 residues. Germline CDR1 reads SQVTM; CDR2 reads ANQGSEA.

A word on this clone: At one end the junction does not follow the germline gene, possibly because of a read error. The chain couples TRBV29-1 to TRBJ1-2; D gene uncertain. This CDR3 region has 13 residues. CDR1 is SQVTM, CDR2 ANQGSEA, per germline. CDR3 bases: TGCAGCGTGGAAGTGGGTCTGGGCGATGGCTACACCTTC. Translating gives CSVEVGLGDGYTF.

The chain carries TRBV7-2 and TRBJ2-1, with D hard to call. The CDR3 is 14 residues long. The V and J ends lost 1 base and 2 bases respectively, with 6 bases between them. Germline V gene sequence: CDR1 SGHTA, CDR2 FQGNSA. The CDR3 DNA is TGTGCCAGCAGCTTAGGCGGAACCTACAATGAGCAGTTCTTC. Translating it yields CASSLGGTYNEQFF.

V gene TRBV27 combines with J gene TRBJ2-7, with TRBD1 matching over 8 bases. The CDR3 sequence is 16 residues long. V shed 3 bases, J shed 2 bases, and the junction held 9 bases outside the gene matches. Germline-derived CDR1 and CDR2 are MNHEY and SMNVEV (reference sequence). This CDR3 is CASSFSTGVKAYEQYF. The CDR3 DNA follows: TGTGCCAGCAGTTTTTCGACAGGGGTCAAGGCCTACGAGCAGTACTTC.

The genes are TRBV28 and TRBJ1-2, with D perhaps matching TRBD1 (5 bases). Germline CDR1 MDHEN, CDR2 SYDVKM. Trimming took off 2 bases at V and 4 bases at J, with 8 bases between the two ends. The CDR3 contains 13 residues. CDR3 residues: CASSLGAPYGYTF. The CDR3 coding sequence is TGTGCCAGCAGTTTAGGGGCGCCCTATGGCTACACCTTC.

The V and J genes are TRBV18 and TRBJ2-1, with 8 bases that match TRBD2. Germline-derived CDR1 and CDR2 are KGHSH and LQKENI. This CDR3 has 17 amino acids. Germline trimming cut 3 bases from V and 5 bases from J; bases unmatched to any gene: 12. The CDR3: CASSPRMAGSGNNEQFF. The CDR3 DNA is TGTGCCAGCTCACCCCGTATGGCGGGTAGCGGGAACAATGAGCAGTTCTTC.

The chain carries TRBV4-2 and TRBJ1-4, with 11 bases lining up with TRBD1. The V gene end was trimmed by 3 bases and the J gene end by 6 bases; junction bases not matched to a gene: 6. Germline V gene lookup returns CDR1 LGHNA and CDR2 YNFKEQ. The CDR3 is 16 amino acids. CDR3 DNA sequence: TGTGCCAGCAGCCAGGGACCGGGACAGGGGGATGAAAAACTGTTTTTT. Translated: CASSQGPGQGDEKLFF.

This clone has a handful of counts. This chain links TRBV10-3 with TRBJ2-5; D perhaps matches TRBD1 (6 bases). Germline-derived CDR1 and CDR2 are ENHRY and SYGVKD. The CDR3 runs to 13 residues. Trimming removed 9 bases from V and 3 bases from J, with 14 bases in between. The CDR3 here is CAMSPGHKETQYF. Written as DNA, the CDR3 is TGTGCCATGTCCCCGGGACACAAAGAGACCCAGTACTTC.